The 4 T cell receptor beta chains below all came from one sample that was sequenced in a study of CD8 T cells in Susac syndrome. cDNA came from about 0.5 to 1 ug RNA primed by random hexamers. Each CDR3 protein is one row after TCRdb ran MiXCR on the immunoSEQ multiplex PCR reads. Among under 200,000 distinct CDR3 sequences listed, more than 90% were seen once. The sequenced sample consisted of CD4+ T cells from PBMCs. The receptors originated from a human donor in good health.

This clonotype was seen only a few times. The V and J genes are TRBV6-2 or TRBV6-3 and TRBJ1-3; no clear D gene. The CDR3 has 12 amino acids. V lost 0 bases to trimming and J lost 7 bases, with 4 bases between them. In germline, CDR1 is MNHEY, CDR2 SVGEGT. CDR3 region: CASSYSGNTIYF. CDR3 coding DNA: TGTGCCAGCAGTTACTCCGGGAACACCATATATTTT.

This sequence joins TRBV15 and TRBJ1-1, with D possibly TRBD1 on 5 matching bases. This CDR3 comprises 15 residues. Germline CDR1 and CDR2: LNHNV and YYDKDF (reference sequence). Between the trimmed V and J ends, which lost 0 bases and 5 bases, there was a span of 13 bases. The CDR3 coding sequence is TGTGCCACCAGCAGAGAAGCAGGGCAGGAAACTGAAGCTTTCTTT. Translation: CATSREAGQETEAFF.

J is TRBJ2-2 and V is TRBV15; D gene uncertain. The length of the CDR3 is 12 residues. Per germline, CDR1 LNHNV and CDR2 YYDKDF (reference sequence). V gave up 4 bases and J gave up 8 bases, with 8 bases separating them. The CDR3 nucleotides read TGTGCCACCAGCACCTTTGAAGGGGAGCTGTTTTTT. It yields the protein CATSTFEGELFF.

This sequence joins TRBV7-9 and TRBJ1-2; a weak D match, TRBD1 (5 bases). The CDR3 is 13 residues long. Germline lookup yields CDR1 SEHNR and CDR2 FQNEAQ (reference sequence). The germline V and J ends were trimmed by 1 base and 3 bases, with 6 bases remaining between them. CDR3 DNA sequence: TGTGCCAGCAGCTTAGGGGGCCACTATGGCTACACCTTC. It encodes CASSLGGHYGYTF.